The 14 T cell receptor beta chains in this list originate from one sample, sequenced in a study of blood T cells in healthy people across ages. With a J-beta primer mix and a sample-barcoded 5' primer, a second PCR ran about 7 to 12 cycles. TCRdb re-called the 5' RACE reads through MiXCR, storing one row per CDR3 protein. The sample has just under 550,000 distinct CDR3 sequences; under 30% are singletons. These data were likewise used in another study, on T cells of mothers and their children.

Sequencing was done on a sample of blood. The receptors derive from a boy younger than 18 in good health.

The chain combines TRBV29-1 with TRBJ2-1; TRBD2 matches at 9 bases. The CDR3 sequence is 14 residues long. CDR1 and CDR2 from the germline V gene are SQVTM and ANQGSEA. V shed 7 bases and J 7 bases; nucleotides not matched to a gene: 11. The CDR3: CSGIAGGRGNEQFF. The CDR3 DNA reads TGCAGCGGCATTGCGGGAGGGCGTGGGAATGAGCAGTTCTTC.

This clonotype was counted ten times or more. The chain joins TRBV6-2 or TRBV6-3 to TRBJ2-3; 10 bases fit TRBD2. This CDR3 is built from 15 residues. J was trimmed by 0 bases and V by 6 bases; bases with no gene match: 3. CDR1 is MNHEY, CDR2 SVGEGT, per germline. The DNA of the CDR3 is TGTGCCAGCAGCCCGACTAGCGGGAGCACAGATACGCAGTATTTT. Translated, it gives CASSPTSGSTDTQYF.

CDR3 sequence reads: CASSLRWQRGGVNEQFF. CDR3 DNA: TGCGCCAGCAGCTTGAGGTGGCAGCGGGGAGGGGTCAATGAGCAGTTCTTC. The J gene is TRBJ2-1, the V gene TRBV5-1, with 7 nucleotides matching TRBD2. The CDR3 contains 17 residues. Germline CDR1 and CDR2: SGHRS and YFSETQ. Losses at the gene ends were 1 base for V and 6 bases for J; bases not matched to a gene: 13.

V usage is TRBV6-4 and J usage is TRBJ2-1, with a weak D call TRBD2 (6 bases). The CDR3 has 15 amino acids. The germline V and J ends were trimmed by 3 bases and 7 bases, with 16 bases remaining between them. Germline V CDR1 and CDR2: MRHNA, SNTAGT. Here the CDR3 DNA reads TGTGCCAGCAGTGAGGGGAGGTCCAGTGGGAATGAGCAGTTCTTC. Amino acid sequence: CASSEGRSSGNEQFF.

The chain uses TRBV5-5 and TRBJ2-5, with 9 positions matching TRBD1. Per the germline V gene, CDR1 is SGHKS and CDR2 is YYEKEE (reference sequence). V gave up 3 bases and J gave up 5 bases; unmatched junction bases: 8. The CDR3 consists of 15 residues. The CDR3 loop is CASSSGDRDAETQYF. The CDR3, as DNA: TGTGCCAGCAGCTCGGGGGACAGGGACGCGGAGACCCAGTACTTC.

V is TRBV5-1 and J is TRBJ2-1; D ambiguous. Germline CDR1 SGHRS, CDR2 YFSETQ. V was shortened by 0 bases and J by 6 bases, with 10 bases between the two germline ends. CDR3 length equals 14 residues. CDR3: CASSLGPLGNEQFF. The CDR3 bases are TGCGCCAGCAGCTTGGGACCACTCGGCAATGAGCAGTTCTTC.

A few counts support this clonotype. The chain combines TRBV20-1 with TRBJ2-7, with TRBD1 matching 11 bases. The CDR3 totals 15 residues. The ends lost 3 bases at V and 2 bases at J; junction bases unmatched: 6. Looked up from germline, CDR1 is DFQATT and CDR2 is SNEGSKA (reference sequence). The CDR3 DNA reads as TGCAGTGCTAGCCTTCGGGACAGGGGGACCTACGAGCAGTACTTC. Protein sequence: CSASLRDRGTYEQYF.

This clonotype was detected a few times. The chain has TRBV7-3 and TRBJ2-1; D is unresolved. The CDR3 is 15 amino acids. Germline loops: CDR1 SGHTA, CDR2 FQGTGA. V lost 1 base to trimming and J lost 1 base, with 8 bases between them. CDR3 in amino acids: CASSLIAGSYNEQFF. In DNA form, the CDR3 reads TGTGCCAGCAGCTTAATCGCAGGTTCCTACAATGAGCAGTTCTTC.

This rearrangement joins TRBV5-6 to TRBJ2-1; the D is unclear. V dropped 0 bases and J dropped 8 bases, with 15 bases sitting between them. There are 15 residues in the CDR3. The germline gives CDR1 SGHDT, CDR2 YYEEEE. The CDR3 DNA reads TGTGCCAGCAGCTTGGTGCCCTCCCCGGTAGATGAGCAGTTCTTC. Translated: CASSLVPSPVDEQFF. Looking up the rest from reference TRBV5-6 and TRBJ2-1 gives the full variable domain: DAGVTQSPTHLIKTRGQQVTLRCSPKSGHDTVSWYQQALGQGPQFIFQYYEEEERQRGNFPDRFSGHQFPNYSSELNVNALLLGDSALYLCASSLVPSPVDEQFFGPGTRLTVL.

The sample holds a few counts of this clonotype. The chain links TRBV20-1 to TRBJ2-3; 12 bases map to TRBD1. This CDR3 region has 16 residues. Trimming at V came to 4 bases and at J to 5 bases, leaving 10 bases not matched to a gene. The germline V gene has CDR1 DFQATT and CDR2 SNEGSKA (reference sequence). CDR3 in amino acids: CSAIDHWDRGLDTQYF. CDR3 coding DNA: TGCAGTGCTATAGATCACTGGGACAGGGGGCTAGATACGCAGTATTTT.

This clonotype was picked up a small number of times. The chain employs TRBV5-1 and TRBJ1-1; 10 positions agree with TRBD1. V trimming: 4 bases; J trimming: 2 bases; junction bases outside the gene matches: 11. The length of the CDR3 is 17 residues. Germline V gene sequence: CDR1 SGHRS, CDR2 YFSETQ. CDR3 DNA: TGCGCCAGCAGCCGTTCCCCGACAGGGGGCGGAAACACTGAAGCTTTCTTT. Amino acids: CASSRSPTGGGNTEAFF. Drawing the rest from reference TRBV5-1 and TRBJ1-1, the complete variable domain is KAGVTQTPRYLIKTRGQQVTLSCSPISGHRSVSWYQQTPGQGLQFLFEYFSETQRNKGNFPGRFSGRQFSNSRSEMNVSTLELGDSALYLCASSRSPTGGGNTEAFFGQGTRLTVV.

The rearrangement uses TRBV20-1 and TRBJ1-6, with TRBD1 identical over 8 bases. The CDR3 has 14 amino acids. CDR1 and CDR2 (germline): DFQATT, SNEGSKA (reference sequence). Trimming cost V 0 bases and J 12 bases; bases outside gene matches: 7. Here the CDR3 reads CSAREGTGVIPLHF. The CDR3 DNA is TGCAGTGCTAGAGAGGGGACAGGTGTGATACCCCTCCACTTT.

This clonotype was detected a few times. The chain couples TRBV28 to TRBJ1-2; 7 nucleotides match TRBD1. The J segment lost 1 base and the V segment lost 5 bases, leaving 7 bases of the junction unmatched. The CDR3 spans 15 residues. The germline V gene encodes CDR1 MDHEN and CDR2 SYDVKM. The CDR3 sequence: CASSLLTGINYGYTF. The DNA of the CDR3 is TGTGCCAGCAGTCTCCTGACAGGGATTAACTATGGCTACACCTTC.

J is TRBJ2-5 and V is TRBV5-1; TRBD2 aligns across 12 bases. Near its end, the DNA agrees better with TRBJ2-7, so the J call may be wrong. Germline lookup yields CDR1 SGHRS and CDR2 YFSETQ. The CDR3 runs 15 residues. The CDR3 here is CASSLQTSGRYEQYF. CDR3 coding DNA: TGCGCCAGCAGCTTGCAAACTAGCGGGAGGTACGAGCAGTACTTC.